The source of this TCR beta chain is a study of Graves' ophthalmopathy and Graves' hyperthyroidism. Certain patients, namely those with other autoimmune diseases, uncontrolled infections, pregnancy or lactation, were excluded. Germline V gene data show CDR1 as KGHDR and CDR2 as SFDVKD. The V gene lost 11 bases and the J gene lost 4 bases, with 23 bases spanning the gap. This CDR3 has 16 amino acids. Study results and caveats: A majority of expanded thyroid clonotypes exceeding 0.001 frequency were likewise present in blood.

RNA transcripts provided the template for amplifying TCR beta CDR3 regions. An initial RT-PCR round employing HTBI primers preceded a second-round multiplex PCR. TCRdb re-called the multiplex PCR reads through MiXCR, storing one row per CDR3 protein. The top ten hold over 40% of the sample, which has about 240,000 distinct CDR3 sequences, about 46% seen once. Concerning this clonotype itself: Its antigen is unknown.

Sequencing used peripheral blood. The gene calls are TRBV24-1 and TRBJ1-5, with D perhaps TRBD1 (5 bases). The clonotype comes from an adult man with Graves' ophthalmopathy. The DNA of the CDR3 is TGTGCCAGCAGCAGTAGGGGACCCCGAAGGAATCAGCCCCAGCATTTT. Translated, it gives CASSSRGPRRNQPQHF.